This TCR beta chain emerged from a study of monozygotic twins with inflammatory bowel disease. UMIs bearing a 6-nucleotide sample barcode were added through template switching. Two nested PCRs, run for roughly 17 and 9 cycles, were applied to TCRalpha and TCRbeta cDNA. TCRdb reprocessed the 5' RACE reads, with one entry per CDR3 protein and no DNA. The table gives about 380,000 distinct CDR3 sequences; the top ten clones make up around 2.6% of it. In regard to this clonotype: Its target is not known.

Broader study findings: Limited statistical power may explain no repertoire similarity difference between concordant and discordant twins. Relative clonotype sharing with others was diminished in IBD patients versus healthy twins, particularly with disease activity.

The sample consisted of blood. This TCR was recovered from a human donor with ulcerative colitis or Crohn's disease, or a healthy co-twin of an affected twin (not recorded which).

CDR3: CASSLGTGGIYGYTF. The chain carries TRBV7-2 and TRBJ1-2; the TRBD1 assignment by TCRdb is unverifiable without DNA. The CDR3 has 15 amino acids. Germline V lookup: CDR1 SGHTA, CDR2 FQGNSA.